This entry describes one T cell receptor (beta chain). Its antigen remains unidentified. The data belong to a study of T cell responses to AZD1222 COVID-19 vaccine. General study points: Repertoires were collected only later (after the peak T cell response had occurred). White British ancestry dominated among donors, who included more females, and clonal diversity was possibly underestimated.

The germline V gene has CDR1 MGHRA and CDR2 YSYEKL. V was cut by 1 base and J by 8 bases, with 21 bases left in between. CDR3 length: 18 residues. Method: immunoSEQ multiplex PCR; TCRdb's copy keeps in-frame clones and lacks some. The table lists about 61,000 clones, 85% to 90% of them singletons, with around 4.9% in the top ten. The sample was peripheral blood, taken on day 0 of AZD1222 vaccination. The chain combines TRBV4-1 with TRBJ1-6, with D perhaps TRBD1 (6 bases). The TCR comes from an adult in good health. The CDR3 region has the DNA TGCGCCAGCAGCCAAGTTCTGGGTCGGGGGGCGGAGGATTCACCCCTCCACTTT. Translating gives CASSQVLGRGAEDSPLHF.